This T cell receptor beta chain appears in the sequencing data of a study of shared clonotypes between healthy human individuals. Donors were healthy HIV-negative adults without recent acute infections or vaccinations. The repertoire was sequenced with immunoSEQ multiplex PCR; TCRdb's copy has only in-frame clones and lacks some. The table has roughly 500,000 clones, 70% to 80% seen once. Study-level findings and limits: Blood alone was sampled, and tissue repertoires likely differ.

Regarding this clone: Its cognate antigen is unknown.

In germline, CDR1 is SGHAT, CDR2 FQNNGV. The CDR3 runs to 11 residues. V lost 5 bases and J 6 bases, leaving 5 bases between the germline ends. This sequence joins TRBV11-2 and TRBJ2-1; D unresolved. This TCR was sampled from a woman aged 40 to 55 in good health. Some clones in this sample may be carry-over from other donors' samples. Sequencing was done on a sample of PBMCs. The DNA of the CDR3 is TGTGCCAGCAGCCAATTCAATGAGCAGTTCTTC. As protein: CASSQFNEQFF.